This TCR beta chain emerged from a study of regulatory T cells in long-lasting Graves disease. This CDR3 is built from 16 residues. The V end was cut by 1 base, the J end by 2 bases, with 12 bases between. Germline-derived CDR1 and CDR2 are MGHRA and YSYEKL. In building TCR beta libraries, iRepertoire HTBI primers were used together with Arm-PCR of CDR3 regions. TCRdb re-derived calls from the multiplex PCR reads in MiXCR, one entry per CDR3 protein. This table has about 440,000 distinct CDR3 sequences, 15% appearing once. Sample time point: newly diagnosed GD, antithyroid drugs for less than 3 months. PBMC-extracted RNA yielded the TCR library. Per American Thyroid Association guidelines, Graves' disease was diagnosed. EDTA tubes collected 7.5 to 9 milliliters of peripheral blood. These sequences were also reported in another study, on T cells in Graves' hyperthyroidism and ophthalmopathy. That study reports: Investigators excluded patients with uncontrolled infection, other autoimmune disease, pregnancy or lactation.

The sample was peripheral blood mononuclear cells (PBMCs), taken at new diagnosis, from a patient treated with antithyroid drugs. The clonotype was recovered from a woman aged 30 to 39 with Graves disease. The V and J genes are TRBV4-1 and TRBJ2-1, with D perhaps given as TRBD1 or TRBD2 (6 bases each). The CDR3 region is CASSQATGGAYNEQFF. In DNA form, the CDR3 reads TGCGCCAGCAGCCAAGCGACCGGGGGCGCCTACAATGAGCAGTTCTTC.